This T cell receptor beta chain was retrieved from a study of CD8 T cells in Susac syndrome. The CDR3 has 13 amino acids. V was clipped by 3 bases and J by 4 bases, with 7 bases between them. Germline V gives CDR1 SGDLS, CDR2 YYNGEE. RNA in amounts of roughly 0.5 to 1 ug was reverse transcribed with random hexamers. TCRdb re-derived calls from the immunoSEQ multiplex PCR reads in MiXCR, one entry per CDR3 protein. The sample includes 85,000 to 120,000 distinct CDR3 sequences, 94% of them seen just once. Study-level results: Peak Susac CD8+ clonal expansion occurred in TEMRA cells and active patients.

On this clonotype: Its antigen remains unknown.

Sequences were obtained from CD8+ T cells from PBMCs. This TCR came from a human donor with Susac syndrome. V is TRBV9 and J is TRBJ2-2, with D perhaps matching TRBD2 (5 bases). The chain's CDR3 is CASSAGSTGELFF. The CDR3 region has the DNA TGTGCCAGCAGCGCGGGAAGCACCGGGGAGCTGTTTTTT.